These 21 T cell receptor beta chains share one sample of origin, sequenced in a study of graft-versus-host responses after intestinal transplantation. These receptors are not linked to any known antigen. Profiled with immunoSEQ multiplex PCR; TCRdb holds only in-frame clones, not every one. Of 60,000 to 90,000 clones listed, roughly 91% were seen once; the top ten hold approximately 1.2%. The source material was unstimulated CD8+ T cells sorted from spleen or lymph node cells, sampled before intestinal transplant. All receptors derive from a human donor who received an intestinal transplant.

The CDR3 loop reads CASSPNWRGTGNEAFF. The DNA for the CDR3 is TGTGCCAGTAGTCCAAATTGGCGAGGGACAGGGAATGAAGCTTTCTTT. This chain links TRBV19 with TRBJ1-1, with 9 bases matching TRBD1. Germline V lookup: CDR1 LNHDA, CDR2 SQIVND (reference sequence). This CDR3 has 16 residues. The J segment lost 7 bases and the V segment lost 5 bases, leaving 14 bases of the junction unmatched.

The chain uses TRBV2 and TRBJ1-5, with D hard to call. V was clipped by 1 base and J by 4 bases, with 17 bases between them. Germline assignment: CDR1 SNHLY and CDR2 FYNNEI. The CDR3 spans 17 residues. CDR3 sequence (DNA): TGTGCCAGCAGTGAAGGCGGGGTTTACTCGGCGAATCAGCCCCAGCATTTT. The encoded protein is CASSEGGVYSANQPQHF.

The rearrangement links TRBV27 to TRBJ2-5; TRBD1 matches 9 bases. Trimming took 1 base from V and 5 from J; bases not matched to a gene: 8. CDR3 length: 16 residues. CDR1 MNHEY and CDR2 SMNVEV come from the germline V gene (reference sequence). CDR3 DNA sequence: TGTGCCAGCAGTTTATATAAGGGACAGGGCTTCGAGACCCAGTACTTC. This encodes CASSLYKGQGFETQYF.

The V call is TRBV19, the J call TRBJ1-5; 9 bases fit TRBD1. Germline trimming cut 5 bases from V and 10 bases from J; bases unmatched to any gene: 6. The CDR3 covers 13 residues. The germline gives CDR1 LNHDA, CDR2 SQIVND (reference sequence). DNA of the CDR3: TGTGCCAGTAGTTCGGGACAGGGCGAACCCCAGCATTTT. Its translation: CASSSGQGEPQHF.

The V gene is TRBV10-3, the J gene TRBJ2-1, with 9 bases fitting TRBD2. This CDR3 has 17 amino acids. The V segment lost 0 bases and the J segment 7 bases; nucleotides outside the gene matches: 10. Germline CDR1 is ENHRY and CDR2 is SYGVKD. The CDR3 loop is CAISESTGGGAWNEQFF. The CDR3 coding sequence is TGTGCCATCAGTGAGTCGACTGGCGGGGGGGCTTGGAATGAGCAGTTCTTC.

The rearrangement links TRBV6-5 to TRBJ1-1; no firm D call. Trimming removed 4 bases from V and 1 base from J, with 13 bases in between. This CDR3 comprises 15 residues. In germline, CDR1 is MNHEY, CDR2 SVGAGI. DNA for the CDR3: TGTGCCAGCAGTTGCGGTACGACCCGGAACACTGAAGCTTTCTTT. Protein: CASSCGTTRNTEAFF.

V gene TRBV6-5 combines with J gene TRBJ2-3, with D possibly being TRBD2 (6 bases). V lost 10 bases to trimming and J lost 7 bases, with 15 bases between them. Germline V lookup: CDR1 MNHEY, CDR2 SVGAGI. The CDR3 is 12 amino acids. The chain's CDR3 is CATRDGGYTQYF. In DNA, the CDR3 is TGTGCCACCCGGGACGGGGGATATACGCAGTATTTT.

The chain recombines TRBV9 with TRBJ2-3, with 8 bases aligning to TRBD2. CDR1 and CDR2 from the germline V gene are SGDLS and YYNGEE. With 3 bases clipped from V and 1 base from J, the junction kept 7 bases outside the gene matches. The CDR3 extends over 16 amino acids. CDR3 sequence reads: CASSASGGGGTDTQYF. The CDR3 DNA reads as TGTGCCAGCAGCGCGAGCGGGGGAGGGGGCACAGATACGCAGTATTTT.

Only one count was recorded for this clone. J is TRBJ1-4 and V is TRBV9, with 10 nucleotides matching TRBD1. Germline V CDR1 and CDR2: SGDLS, YYNGEE. Losses at the gene ends were 0 bases for V and 8 bases for J; bases not matched to a gene: 4. The length of the CDR3 is 15 residues. CDR3 sequence: CASSVGDRGGEKLFF. The CDR3 region has the DNA TGTGCCAGCAGCGTAGGGGACAGGGGAGGGGAAAAACTGTTTTTT.

The chain links TRBV6-1 to TRBJ1-5; D gene ambiguous. V gave up 5 bases and J gave up 0 bases, with 11 bases separating them. CDR1 is MNHNS and CDR2 is SASEGT in the germline V gene. This CDR3 has 15 residues. CDR3 protein: CASSKQDYSNQPQHF. Written as DNA, the CDR3 is TGTGCCAGCAGTAAACAAGATTATAGCAATCAGCCCCAGCATTTT.

The chain recombines TRBV9 with TRBJ1-2; D possibly corresponds to TRBD1 (5 bases). CDR3 length equals 13 residues. CDR1 SGDLS and CDR2 YYNGEE come from the germline V gene. V was pared by 4 bases and J by 8 bases, with 15 bases between. In DNA, the CDR3 is TGTGCCAGCAGCACGCCCTGGGGGGAGGGCTACACCTTC. Translated, it gives CASSTPWGEGYTF.

V is TRBV9 and J is TRBJ1-2; D is perhaps TRBD1 (6 bases). The CDR3 is made up of 17 amino acids. The germline V and J ends were trimmed by 3 bases and 6 bases, with 24 bases remaining between them. In germline, CDR1 is SGDLS, CDR2 YYNGEE. CDR3 coding DNA: TGTGCCAGCAGCGGGTCCCTGTCAGGAGGGGGGGGGCATGGCTACACCTTC. This codes for CASSGSLSGGGGHGYTF.

The chain has TRBV7-2 and TRBJ2-5; possibly TRBD2 for D (7 bases). Germline assignment: CDR1 SGHTA and CDR2 FQGNSA. This CDR3 spans 18 amino acids. The V and J ends lost 1 base and 1 base respectively, with 19 bases between them. This CDR3 reads CASSLGGGWGGAQETQYF. CDR3 DNA sequence: TGTGCCAGCAGCTTAGGCGGGGGCTGGGGAGGGGCCCAAGAGACCCAGTACTTC.

V and J are TRBV5-6 and TRBJ2-5; TRBD2 agrees at 8 bases. Trimming removed 2 bases from V and 1 base from J; junction bases left unmatched: 4. Germline V gene sequence: CDR1 SGHDT, CDR2 YYEEEE. This CDR3 comprises 15 residues. The CDR3 reads CASSFRTSFQETQYF. As DNA, the CDR3 is TGTGCCAGCAGCTTCCGGACTAGCTTCCAAGAGACCCAGTACTTC.

The chain recombines TRBV6-6 with TRBJ2-7, with 7 bases that match TRBD2. J gave up 4 bases and V 6 bases, and 3 bases lay outside the gene matches. CDR3 length: 12 amino acids. CDR1 MNHNY and CDR2 SVGAGI come from the germline V gene (reference sequence). The chain's CDR3 is CASSRGVYEQYF. The CDR3 coding sequence is TGTGCCAGCAGCCGGGGGGTATACGAGCAGTACTTC.

The sample holds a few counts of this clone. The chain employs TRBV28 and TRBJ1-1; D may be TRBD1 (5 bases). The V end lost 7 bases, the J end lost 0 bases, and 15 bases lay between the germline ends. The germline CDR1 and CDR2 sequences are MDHEN and SYDVKM. The CDR3 length is 15 residues. The CDR3 here is CASILGGGVNTEAFF. The CDR3 bases are TGTGCCAGCATCTTGGGCGGAGGGGTGAACACTGAAGCTTTCTTT.

This chain connects TRBV11-1 to TRBJ2-1; TRBD2 agrees at 12 bases. The CDR3 runs to 15 residues. Per germline, CDR1 SGHAT and CDR2 FQDESV (reference sequence). The ends lost 5 bases at V and 3 bases at J; junction bases unmatched: 2. CDR3 protein: CASSPTSGGYNEQFF. CDR3 bases: TGTGCCAGCAGCCCGACTAGCGGGGGCTACAATGAGCAGTTCTTC.

The sample holds one count of this clone. The V gene is TRBV11-3, the J gene TRBJ2-5; D remains unclear. Between the trimmed V and J ends, which lost 3 bases and 5 bases, there was a span of 7 bases. Germline V gene lookup returns CDR1 SGHNT and CDR2 YENEEA. This CDR3 has 12 residues. The CDR3 region is CASSFPGETQYF. The CDR3 DNA follows: TGTGCCAGCAGCTTCCCCGGGGAGACCCAGTACTTC.

The chain joins TRBV13 to TRBJ2-5, with D possibly TRBD2 on 6 matching bases. V was clipped by 5 bases and J by 5 bases, with 12 bases between them. Germline V CDR1 and CDR2: PRHDT, FYEKMQ (reference sequence). This CDR3 is 13 amino acids long. CDR3 in amino acids: CASSPSGRETQYF. The CDR3 nucleotides are TGTGCCAGCAGCCCCAGCGGGCGGGAGACCCAGTACTTC.

The chain joins TRBV18 to TRBJ2-5; no clear D gene. The V end was cut by 0 bases, the J end by 3 bases, with 5 bases between. CDR1 is KGHSH and CDR2 is LQKENI in the germline V gene. The CDR3 spans 13 residues. The CDR3 is CASSPPSEETQYF. CDR3 DNA: TGTGCCAGCTCACCACCCTCAGAAGAGACCCAGTACTTC.

V gene TRBV6-1 combines with J gene TRBJ2-7; maybe TRBD1 (6 bases). CDR1 is MNHNS, CDR2 SASEGT, per germline. V lost 2 bases, J lost 1 base, and 15 bases lay in between. CDR3 length: 16 residues. The CDR3 nucleotides read TGTGCCAGCAGTGAAACCACAGGGTTCTTTTCCTACGAGCAGTACTTC. Translated, it gives CASSETTGFFSYEQYF.